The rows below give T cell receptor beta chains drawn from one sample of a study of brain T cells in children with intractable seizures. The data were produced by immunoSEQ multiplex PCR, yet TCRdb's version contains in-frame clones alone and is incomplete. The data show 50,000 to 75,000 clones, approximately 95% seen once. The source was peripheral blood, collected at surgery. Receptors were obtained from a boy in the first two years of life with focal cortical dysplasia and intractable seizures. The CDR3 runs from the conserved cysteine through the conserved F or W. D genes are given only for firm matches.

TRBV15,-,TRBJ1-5,TGTGCCACCAGCAATACTCAGGGCGCCAATCAGCCCCAGCATTTT,CATSNTQGANQPQHF
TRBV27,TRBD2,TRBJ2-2,TGTGCCACCCAAAGGGGCACCACGGGAGGGTGGAACACCGGGGAGCTGTTTTTT,CATQRGTTGGWNTGELFF
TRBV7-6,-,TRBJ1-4,TGTGCCAGCAGCCGACGGGGGGACAATAATGAAAAACTGTTTTTT,CASSRRGDNNEKLFF
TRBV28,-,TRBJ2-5,TGTGCCAGCAGCCGACCTACAGGGTCGTCAGAGACCCAGTACTTC,CASSRPTGSSETQYF
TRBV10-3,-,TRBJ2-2,TGTGCCACCCAACAGGGGTGGGGAGGCGGGGAGCTGTTTTTT,CATQQGWGGGELFF
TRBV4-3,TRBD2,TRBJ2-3,TGCGCCAGCAGCCAACATAGCGGGAGGGATACGCAGTATTTT,CASSQHSGRDTQYF
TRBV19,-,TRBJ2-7,TGTGCCAGTAGTATCCGTAACACGGGCTACGAGCAGTACTTC,CASSIRNTGYEQYF
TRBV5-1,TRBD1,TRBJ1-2,TGCGCCAGCAGCCCGGGACAGGGGAAGGGCTACACCTTC,CASSPGQGKGYTF
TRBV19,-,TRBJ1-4,TGTGCCAGTAGTACCCCGGGACGAGCAAATGAAAAACTGTTTTTT,CASSTPGRANEKLFF
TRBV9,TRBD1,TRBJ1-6,TGTGCCAGCAGCCATGACCGGGACAGGGTTAATTCACCCCTCCACTTT,CASSHDRDRVNSPLHF
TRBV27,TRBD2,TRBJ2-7,TGTGCCAGCAGACTAGCGGGAGGACCCTACGAGCAGTACTTC,CASRLAGGPYEQYF
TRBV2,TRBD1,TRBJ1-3,TGTGCCAGCAGTGTAAAGGACAGGCGCATATATTTT,CASSVKDRRIYF
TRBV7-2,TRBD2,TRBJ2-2,TGTGCCAGCAGCTTGGGGAGCGGGGCAGGGAGCACCGGGGAGCTGTTTTTT,CASSLGSGAGSTGELFF
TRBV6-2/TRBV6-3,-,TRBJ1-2,TGTGCCAGCAGTTGGTCAGGGTCCTATGGCTACACCTTC,CASSWSGSYGYTF
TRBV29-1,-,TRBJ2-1,TGCAGCGTCCTAGATGTTTTTTCCTACAATGAGCAGTTCTTC,CSVLDVFSYNEQFF
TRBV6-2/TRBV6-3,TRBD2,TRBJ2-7,TGTGCCAGCAGTCCGGGACTAGCGGGAGTCTGGGAGCAGTACTTC,CASSPGLAGVWEQYF
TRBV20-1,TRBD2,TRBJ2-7,TGCAGTGCTAGTACGGGACTAGGGGGAAAGGAGCAGTACTTC,CSASTGLGGKEQYF
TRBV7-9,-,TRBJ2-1,TGTGCCAGCAGCCCAGGACTCACAGGGCTGGGCCCGTTCTTC,CASSPGLTGLGPFF
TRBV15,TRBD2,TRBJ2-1,TGTGCCACCAGCAGGGGGACTAGCCCCAATGAGCAGTTCTTC,CATSRGTSPNEQFF
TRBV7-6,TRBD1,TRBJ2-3,TGTGCCAGCAGCCAACAAACAGGGGGCGGAGGGACGCAGTATTTT,CASSQQTGGGGTQYF
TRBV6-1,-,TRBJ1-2,TGTGCCAGCAGCAAGGGGGGGGACGGCAACTATGGCTACACCTTC,CASSKGGDGNYGYTF
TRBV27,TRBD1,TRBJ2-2,TGTGCCAGCAAGGGACAGGGCCCGAACACCGGGGAGCTGTTTTTT,CASKGQGPNTGELFF
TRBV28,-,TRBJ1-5,TGTGCCAGCAGTTTATTTTCGGGGGGCCCTCAGCCCCAGCATTTT,CASSLFSGGPQPQHF
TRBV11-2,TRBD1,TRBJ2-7,TGTGCCAGCAGCTTAGACAGGGGGCGCGAGCAGTACTTC,CASSLDRGREQYF
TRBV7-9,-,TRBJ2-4,TGTGCCAGTGGGGGGTCGGACATTCAGTACTTC,CASGGSDIQYF
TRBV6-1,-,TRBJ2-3,TGTGCCAGCAGGGAAGGCGGCTCAGATACGCAGTATTTT,CASREGGSDTQYF